What follows are 17 T cell receptor beta chains derived from one specimen sequenced in a study of blood T cell repertoires in COVID-19. Sequencing used immunoSEQ multiplex PCR; TCRdb keeps in-frame clones, though not all of them. The profile shows hundreds of thousands of clones, about 83% of them singletons. Sample: PBMCs or T cells enriched from blood (not recorded which). These receptors were taken from a woman between 35 and 50 years old who had recovered from COVID-19.

This clone was observed a few times. The rearrangement uses TRBV10-3 and TRBJ2-7; TRBD2 agrees at 7 bases. The CDR3 is 14 amino acids. Germline values: CDR1 ENHRY, CDR2 SYGVKD. The junction had 4 bases not matched to a gene; V was cut back by 5 bases and J by 0 bases. Here the CDR3 reads CAISSSGASYEQYF. CDR3 coding DNA: TGTGCCATCAGTTCGAGCGGGGCCTCCTACGAGCAGTACTTC.

The rearrangement links TRBV15 to TRBJ2-2; 9 bases match TRBD2. This CDR3 is built from 14 residues. Losses at the gene ends were 8 bases for V and 4 bases for J; bases not matched to a gene: 5. Looked up from germline, CDR1 is LNHNV and CDR2 is YYDKDF (reference sequence). The CDR3: CATGAGGSTGELFF. The CDR3 nucleotides read TGTGCCACCGGGGCGGGAGGGAGCACCGGGGAGCTGTTTTTT.

This chain joins TRBV5-8 and TRBJ2-5; the match to TRBD2 covers 13 bases. The CDR3 is made up of 16 amino acids. V was clipped by 4 bases and J by 3 bases; unmatched bases: 6. Germline-derived CDR1 and CDR2 are SGHTS and YDEGEE. The CDR3 reads CASSGGTSGKEETQYF. The CDR3 nucleotides read TGTGCCAGCAGCGGAGGGACTAGCGGGAAGGAAGAGACCCAGTACTTC.

This clone has a single count. The genes are TRBV3-1 (or the pseudogene TRBV3-2) and TRBJ2-1, with 8 nucleotides matching TRBD2. Germline CDR1 is LGHDT and CDR2 is YNNKEL (reference sequence). V trimming: 6 bases; J trimming: 10 bases; junction bases outside the gene matches: 14. The CDR3 is 15 amino acids. The CDR3 loop is CASSEVPGTRGEQFF. CDR3 sequence (DNA): TGTGCCAGCAGTGAAGTTCCCGGGACTAGGGGCGAGCAGTTCTTC.

V gene TRBV27 combines with J gene TRBJ2-1; 11 bases are a match to TRBD2. Germline lookup yields CDR1 MNHEY and CDR2 SMNVEV (reference sequence). The CDR3 contains 19 residues. The J segment lost 6 bases and the V segment lost 7 bases, leaving 20 bases of the junction unmatched. CDR3 amino acids: CASTLIGESLAGVPNEQFF. In nucleotides, the CDR3 is TGTGCCAGCACCCTTATCGGGGAGTCACTAGCGGGAGTACCCAATGAGCAGTTCTTC.

The chain combines TRBV30 with TRBJ1-2; D ambiguous. The CDR3 runs 13 residues. V lost 4 bases and J 1 base, leaving 10 bases between the germline ends. Germline assignment: CDR1 GTSNPN and CDR2 SVGIG (reference sequence). Written as DNA, the CDR3 is TGTGCCTGGACTGTGCAGTTTAACTATGGCTACACCTTC. It yields the protein CAWTVQFNYGYTF.

This clone was seen just once. This sequence joins TRBV21-1 and TRBJ2-4; TRBD1 was called by the table and not checked on the DNA. TRBV21-1 has pseudogene status. CDR3 length: 15 residues. DNA for the CDR3: TGTGCCAGCAGCGGCCCTACAAGGACAGAAAACATTCAGTACTTC. Translating it yields CASSGPTRTENIQYF.

The V and J genes are TRBV7-9 and TRBJ2-2; 9 positions match TRBD2. This CDR3 has 17 amino acids. The germline V gene encodes CDR1 SEHNR and CDR2 FQNEAQ (reference sequence). Unmatched junction bases numbered 9, after V lost 2 bases and J lost 5 bases. The DNA for the CDR3 is TGTGCCAGCAGCTTACCAGCGGGAGGTCGGGTGACCGGGGAGCTGTTTTTT. It codes for CASSLPAGGRVTGELFF.

The genes are TRBV7-2 and TRBJ2-7; 7 positions agree with TRBD2. With V trimmed by 2 bases and J by 0 bases, 7 bases remained unmatched. Per germline, CDR1 SGHTA and CDR2 FQGNSA. This CDR3 spans 16 amino acids. This chain's CDR3 is CASSLSSQRGSYEQYF. The CDR3 DNA reads as TGTGCCAGCAGCTTATCGTCACAGCGGGGCTCCTACGAGCAGTACTTC.

A single count supports this clone. The chain's CDR3 is CASSIPGRAETQYF. The DNA for the CDR3 is TGTGCCAGTAGTATCCCGGGAAGGGCAGAGACCCAGTACTTC. The gene calls are TRBV19 and TRBJ2-5; TRBD2 is a possible D gene (5 bases). The CDR3 length is 14 residues. Trimming left V 3 bases short and J 4 bases short, with 12 bases between. Germline-derived CDR1 and CDR2 are LNHDA and SQIVND (reference sequence).

The chain combines TRBV29-1 with TRBJ1-2, with TRBD1 as a possible D gene (5 bases). The CDR3 sequence is 12 residues long. V lost 4 bases and J 3 bases, leaving 9 bases between the germline ends. Germline assignment: CDR1 SQVTM and CDR2 ANQGSEA. The CDR3 protein is CSVVGAYYGYTF. The CDR3 bases are TGCAGCGTTGTTGGGGCGTACTATGGCTACACCTTC.

The chain combines TRBV14 with TRBJ2-1; 7 bases are shared with TRBD1. J was trimmed by 6 bases and V by 4 bases; bases with no gene match: 0. The CDR3 is made up of 12 amino acids. CDR1 is SGHDN and CDR2 is FVKESK in the germline V gene. The CDR3 nucleotides are TGTGCCAGCAGCCGACAGGGCAATGAGCAGTTCTTC. Its translation: CASSRQGNEQFF.

V usage is TRBV19 and J usage is TRBJ2-5; the D gene is possibly TRBD2 (5 bases). V lost 3 bases, J lost 5 bases, and 10 bases lay in between. This CDR3 has 13 residues. Germline lookup yields CDR1 LNHDA and CDR2 SQIVND (reference sequence). CDR3 sequence (DNA): TGTGCCAGTAGTATGGGAAGAGGGGAGACCCAGTACTTC. The encoded protein is CASSMGRGETQYF.

The chain carries TRBV4-2 and TRBJ2-2, with 8 bases lining up with TRBD2. Germline V gene lookup returns CDR1 LGHNA and CDR2 YNFKEQ. The CDR3 is made up of 16 amino acids. V shed 1 base, J shed 3 bases, and the junction held 4 bases outside the gene matches. The chain's CDR3 is CASSQGSGTDTGELFF. DNA of the CDR3: TGTGCCAGCAGCCAAGGTAGCGGGACGGACACCGGGGAGCTGTTTTTT.

V gene TRBV7-2 combines with J gene TRBJ1-2; 7 positions match TRBD1. The trim removed 5 bases at V and 8 bases at J, leaving 11 bases unmatched. The CDR3 totals 14 residues. Germline V gives CDR1 SGHTA, CDR2 FQGNSA. CDR3 in amino acids: CASSISGGSYGYTF. CDR3 DNA sequence: TGTGCCAGCAGCATCTCAGGGGGTTCTTACGGCTACACCTTC.

V gene TRBV30 combines with J gene TRBJ1-5; D is ambiguous. Trimming pared 0 bases from V and 8 bases from J, leaving 8 bases between. Germline V CDR1 and CDR2: GTSNPN, SVGIG (reference sequence). CDR3 length: 12 amino acids. The CDR3 bases are TGTGCCTGGAGTGTACGGGGTAAGCCCCAGCATTTT. It encodes CAWSVRGKPQHF. The variable domain in full, with the rest retrieved from reference TRBV30 and TRBJ1-5, is SQTIHQWPATLVQPVGSPLSLECTVEGTSNPNLYWYRQAAGRGLQLLFYSVGIGQISSEVPQNLSASRPQDRQFILSSKKLLLSDSGFYLCAWSVRGKPQHFGDGTRLSIL.

This clone was recorded only once. This chain connects TRBV11-3 to TRBJ2-1; 13 bases match TRBD2. Trimming at V came to 5 bases and at J to 8 bases, leaving 6 bases not matched to a gene. Germline V gene data show CDR1 as SGHNT and CDR2 as YENEEA. The CDR3 covers 15 residues. CDR3 nucleotides: TGTGCCAGCAGCGAAGGACTAGCGGGGGCACATGAGCAGTTCTTC. It is translated as CASSEGLAGAHEQFF.